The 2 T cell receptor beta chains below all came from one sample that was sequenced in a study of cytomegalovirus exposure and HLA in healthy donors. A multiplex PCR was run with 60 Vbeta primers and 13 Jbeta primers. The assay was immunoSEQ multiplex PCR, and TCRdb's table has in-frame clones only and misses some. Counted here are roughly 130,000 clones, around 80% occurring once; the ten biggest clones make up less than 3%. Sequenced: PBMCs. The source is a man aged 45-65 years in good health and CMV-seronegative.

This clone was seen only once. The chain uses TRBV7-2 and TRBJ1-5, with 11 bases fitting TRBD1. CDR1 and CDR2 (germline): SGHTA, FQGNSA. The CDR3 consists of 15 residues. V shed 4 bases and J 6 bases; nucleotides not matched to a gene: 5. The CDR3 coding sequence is TGTGCCAGCAGCTGGGGACAGGGGGAAAGTCAGCCCCAGCATTTT. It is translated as CASSWGQGESQPQHF. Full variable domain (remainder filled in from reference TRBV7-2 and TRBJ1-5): GAGVSQSPSNKVTEKGKDVELRCDPISGHTALYWYRQSLGQGLEFLIYFQGNSAPDKSGLPSDRFSAERTGGSVSTLTIQRTQQEDSAVYLCASSWGQGESQPQHFGDGTRLSIL.

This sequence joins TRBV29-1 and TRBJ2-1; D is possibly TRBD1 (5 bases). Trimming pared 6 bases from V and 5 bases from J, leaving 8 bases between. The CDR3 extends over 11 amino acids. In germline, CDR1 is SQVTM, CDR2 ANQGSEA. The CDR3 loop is CSVQTDNEQFF. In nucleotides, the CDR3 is TGCAGCGTACAGACAGACAATGAGCAGTTCTTC.